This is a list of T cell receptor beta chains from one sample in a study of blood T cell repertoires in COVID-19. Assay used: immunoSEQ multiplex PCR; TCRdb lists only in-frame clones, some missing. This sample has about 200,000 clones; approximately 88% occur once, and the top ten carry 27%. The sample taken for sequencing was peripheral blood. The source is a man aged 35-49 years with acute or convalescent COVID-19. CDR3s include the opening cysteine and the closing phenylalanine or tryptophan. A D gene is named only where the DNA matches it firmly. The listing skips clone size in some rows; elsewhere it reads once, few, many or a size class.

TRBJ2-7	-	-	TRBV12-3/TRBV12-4	CASSLYGSYEQYF	TGTGCCAGCAGTTTATACGGCTCCTACGAGCAGTACTTC
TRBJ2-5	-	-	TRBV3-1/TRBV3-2	CASSLQAETQYF	TGTGCCAGCAGCCTCCAGGCGGAGACCCAGTACTTC
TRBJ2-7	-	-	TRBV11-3	CASRVGHSEISYEQYF	TGTGCCAGCAGAGTGGGACATTCTGAGATATCCTACGAGCAGTACTTC
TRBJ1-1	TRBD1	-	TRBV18	CASSQGARTEAFF	TGTGCCAGCTCACAGGGGGCGCGGACTGAAGCTTTCTTT
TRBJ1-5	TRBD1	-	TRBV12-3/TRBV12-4	CASSPSRQGGQHF	TGTGCCAGCAGTCCTTCACGACAGGGCGGTCAGCATTTT
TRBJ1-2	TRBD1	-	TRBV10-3	CAISPGTEYGYTF	TGTGCCATCAGCCCCGGGACAGAGTATGGCTACACCTTC
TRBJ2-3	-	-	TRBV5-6	CASSIDPGTDTQYF	TGTGCCAGCAGCATCGACCCGGGGACAGATACGCAGTATTTT
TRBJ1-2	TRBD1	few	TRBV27	CASSLVRGQSYGYTF	TGTGCCAGCAGTTTAGTGAGGGGGCAGAGCTATGGCTACACCTTC
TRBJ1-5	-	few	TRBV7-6	CASSLAPSGNQPQHF	TGTGCCAGCAGCTTAGCGCCCTCGGGCAATCAGCCCCAGCATTTT
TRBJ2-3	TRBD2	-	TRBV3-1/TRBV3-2	CASSQDGIAGAVTDTQYF	TGTGCCAGCAGCCAAGATGGAATAGCGGGAGCAGTCACAGATACGCAGTATTTT
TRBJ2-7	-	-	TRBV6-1	CASSEARKNLF	TGTGCCAGCAGTGAAGCGCGGAAAAATTTATTC
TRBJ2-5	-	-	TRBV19	CASSPGLEGTQYF	TGTGCCAGTAGCCCCGGGCTGGAGGGGACCCAGTACTTC
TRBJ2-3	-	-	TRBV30	CAWSPTSNADTQYF	TGTGCCTGGAGTCCTACTAGTAATGCAGATACGCAGTATTTT
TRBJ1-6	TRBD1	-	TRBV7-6	CASSLEGGAYYNSPLHF	TGTGCCAGCAGCTTAGAAGGGGGCGCGTACTATAATTCACCCCTCCACTTT
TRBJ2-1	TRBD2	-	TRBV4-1	CASSQGSGVNNEQFF	TGCGCCAGCAGCCAAGGGAGCGGGGTCAACAATGAGCAGTTCTTC
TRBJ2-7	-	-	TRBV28	CASSLTGILSYEQYF	TGTGCCAGCAGTCTAACAGGGATCCTCTCCTACGAGCAGTACTTC
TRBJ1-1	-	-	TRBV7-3	CASSHGATGNTEAFF	TGTGCCAGCAGCCACGGAGCGACGGGGAACACTGAAGCTTTCTTT
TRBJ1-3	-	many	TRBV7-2	CASRLVGEVSGNTIYF	TGTGCCAGCCGACTGGTGGGGGAGGTGTCTGGAAACACCATATATTTT
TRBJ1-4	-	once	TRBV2	CASSEFVGQGEKLFF	TGTGCCAGCAGTGAATTTGTGGGGCAGGGTGAAAAACTGTTTTTT
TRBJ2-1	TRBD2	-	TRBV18	CASSLLRTSGSGEQFF	TGTGCCAGCTCTCTATTAAGGACTAGCGGGAGTGGGGAGCAGTTCTTC
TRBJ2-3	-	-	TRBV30	CAWSAASADTDTQYF	TGTGCCTGGAGTGCCGCTAGCGCAGACACAGATACGCAGTATTTT
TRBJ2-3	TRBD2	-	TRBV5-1	CASSLTASGRASTDTQYF	TGCGCCAGCAGCTTGACGGCTAGCGGGAGGGCGAGCACAGATACGCAGTATTTT
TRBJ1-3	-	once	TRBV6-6	CASSFLTGSSGNTIYF	TGTGCCAGCAGTTTTCTTACAGGGAGCTCTGGAAACACCATATATTTT
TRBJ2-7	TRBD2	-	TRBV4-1	CASGLAGMAYEQYF	TGCGCCAGCGGGCTAGCGGGGATGGCCTACGAGCAGTACTTC
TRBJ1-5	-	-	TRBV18	CASSQQYGQNQPQHF	TGTGCCAGCTCCCAGCAATACGGACAGAATCAGCCCCAGCATTTT
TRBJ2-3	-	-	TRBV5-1	CASSLGSRVTDTQYF	TGCGCCAGCAGCTTGGGGTCCAGGGTTACGGATACGCAGTATTTT
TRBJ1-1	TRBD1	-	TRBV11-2	CASSFGTGDRTEAFF	TGTGCCAGCAGCTTCGGGACAGGGGACCGTACTGAAGCTTTCTTT
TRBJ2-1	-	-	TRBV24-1	CATSEPGGNEQFF	TGTGCCACCAGTGAGCCCGGGGGCAATGAGCAGTTCTTC
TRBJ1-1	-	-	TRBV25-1	CASSEFQGTDTEAFF	TGTGCCAGCAGTGAATTTCAGGGGACGGACACTGAAGCTTTCTTT
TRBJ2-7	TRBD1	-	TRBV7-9	CASSLSGQGHEQYF	TGTGCCAGCAGCTTATCCGGACAGGGTCACGAGCAGTACTTC
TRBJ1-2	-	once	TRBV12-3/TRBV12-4	CASSLTPNYGYTF	TGTGCCAGCAGTTTAACACCTAACTATGGCTACACCTTC
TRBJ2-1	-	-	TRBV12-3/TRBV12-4	CASSFSLGDEQFF	TGTGCCAGCAGTTTCTCGTTGGGCGATGAGCAGTTCTTC
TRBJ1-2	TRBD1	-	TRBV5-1	CASSLLLDRGYTF	TGCGCCAGCAGCTTGTTATTGGACAGGGGCTACACCTTC
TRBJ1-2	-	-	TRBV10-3	CAISESGGAIYGYTF	TGTGCCATCAGTGAGTCGGGAGGGGCGATATATGGCTACACCTTC
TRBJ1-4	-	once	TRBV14	CASSRDSLRSEKLFF	TGTGCCAGCAGCCGCGACAGTCTAAGGAGTGAAAAACTGTTTTTT
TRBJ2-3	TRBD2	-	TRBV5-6	CASDGLADRTDTQYF	TGTGCCAGCGATGGGCTAGCGGACCGCACAGATACGCAGTATTTT
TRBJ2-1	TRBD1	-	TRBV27	CASSLRDSLYNEQFF	TGTGCCAGCAGTTTGAGGGACAGCCTCTACAATGAGCAGTTCTTC
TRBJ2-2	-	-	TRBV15	CATSRVLQDGELFF	TGTGCCACCAGCAGAGTATTACAGGACGGGGAGCTGTTTTTT
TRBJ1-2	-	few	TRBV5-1	CASSFDGVANYGYTF	TGCGCCAGCAGCTTCGACGGGGTAGCTAACTATGGCTACACCTTC
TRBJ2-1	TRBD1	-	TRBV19	CASSQQGAGEQFF	TGTGCCAGTAGTCAACAGGGGGCGGGTGAGCAGTTCTTC
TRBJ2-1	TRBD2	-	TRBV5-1	CASSLMASGYNEQFF	TGCGCCAGCAGCTTGATGGCTAGCGGATACAATGAGCAGTTCTTC
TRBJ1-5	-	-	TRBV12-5	CASGLSQPQHF	TGTGCTAGTGGTTTATCACAGCCCCAGCATTTT
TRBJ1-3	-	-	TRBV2	CASSALRGDQGTIYF	TGTGCCAGCAGTGCGCTCAGGGGTGATCAAGGCACCATATATTTT
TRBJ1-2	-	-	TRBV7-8	CASSPQTVNYGYTF	TGTGCCAGCAGCCCCCAGACAGTGAACTATGGCTACACCTTC
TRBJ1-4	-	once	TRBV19	CASSTGPANEKLFF	TGTGCCAGTAGTACAGGCCCCGCTAATGAAAAACTGTTTTTT